One and the same sample provided the 19 T cell receptor beta chains below, sequenced in a study of blood T cell repertoires in COVID-19. TCRdb's copy holds only in-frame clones and misses some; the assay was immunoSEQ multiplex PCR. In the table there are more than 200,000 clones, approximately 83% of which are singletons. Sample: peripheral blood. The receptors shown here come from a man aged 40-49 years with acute or convalescent COVID-19.

This chain uses TRBV7-2 with TRBJ2-3; a possible D gene is TRBD2 (5 bases). V shed 8 bases and J shed 3 bases, with 12 bases lying between them. Germline V gives CDR1 SGHTA, CDR2 FQGNSA. This CDR3 is built from 13 residues. CDR3 region: CASVLSGTDTQYF. The CDR3 DNA reads as TGTGCCAGCGTGCTCTCGGGGACAGATACGCAGTATTTT.

The chain carries TRBV29-1 and TRBJ1-3, with TRBD1 matching 9 bases. CDR1 SQVTM and CDR2 ANQGSEA come from the germline V gene. The CDR3 is 12 residues long. J lost 7 bases, V lost 5 bases, and 3 bases had no gene match. The CDR3 nucleotides are TGCAGCGTTACAGGGGGCTGGAACACCATATATTTT. Residues: CSVTGGWNTIYF.

The chain joins TRBV5-8 to TRBJ1-2; no reliable D call. Per the germline V gene, CDR1 is SGHTS and CDR2 is YDEGEE. The CDR3 sequence is 14 residues long. Trimming cost V 4 bases and J 7 bases, with 17 bases left between them. CDR3 loop: CASSRGQPWGGYTF. The CDR3 DNA reads TGTGCCAGCAGCCGAGGGCAGCCGTGGGGTGGCTACACCTTC.

This clone was picked up one time. The chain links TRBV11-1 to TRBJ2-7; 9 bases align to TRBD1. CDR3 length: 18 amino acids. Germline V gene data show CDR1 as SGHAT and CDR2 as FQDESV (reference sequence). The trim removed 0 bases at V and 3 bases at J, leaving 12 bases unmatched. This CDR3 reads CASSLAKALGTGFYEQYF. In DNA form, the CDR3 reads TGTGCCAGCAGCTTAGCGAAGGCCCTCGGGACAGGGTTCTACGAGCAGTACTTC.

In nucleotides, the CDR3 is TGTGCCAGCAGCAATGGAGGCCGGCTTAATGAAAAACTGTTTTTT. As protein: CASSNGGRLNEKLFF. The chain combines TRBV5-8 with TRBJ1-4; D is undetermined. Germline-derived CDR1 and CDR2 are SGHTS and YDEGEE. V was shortened by 4 bases and J by 4 bases, with 14 bases between the two germline ends. The CDR3 totals 15 residues.

The CDR3 sequence: CASSFLGGSPHGYTF. DNA for the CDR3: TGTGCCAGCAGCTTTTTAGGGGGCAGTCCCCATGGCTACACCTTC. The chain combines TRBV11-2 with TRBJ1-2; the match to TRBD1 covers 7 bases. This CDR3 contains 15 residues. CDR1 SGHAT and CDR2 FQNNGV come from the germline V gene. V lost 3 bases, J lost 6 bases, and 10 bases stayed unmatched.

The V and J genes are TRBV5-1 and TRBJ1-4; D unresolved. Germline CDR1 and CDR2: SGHRS and YFSETQ. The CDR3 covers 14 residues. Trimming stripped 5 bases from V and 0 bases from J, with 8 bases between. CDR3 sequence (DNA): TGCGCCAGCAGGTCGGGTGCAACTAATGAAAAACTGTTTTTT. Its translation: CASRSGATNEKLFF.

Only one count was recorded for this clone. The V and J genes are TRBV16 and TRBJ1-6; no firm D call. Deletions cut 4 bases from V and 6 bases from J, with 10 bases between. Germline V gene lookup returns CDR1 KGHSY and CDR2 FQNENV. This CDR3 has 14 residues. The DNA of the CDR3 is TGTGCCAGCAGCCCAGGTACTGCTAATTCACCCCTCCACTTT. Protein: CASSPGTANSPLHF.

The V call is TRBV6-5, the J call TRBJ1-1; perhaps TRBD1 as D (5 bases). Germline CDR1 and CDR2: MNHEY and SVGAGI. V was cut by 4 bases and J by 3 bases, with 15 bases left in between. CDR3 length: 15 residues. CDR3 region: CASSFGGVDDTEAFF. Here the CDR3 DNA reads TGTGCCAGCAGTTTCGGGGGAGTCGATGACACTGAAGCTTTCTTT.

DNA for the CDR3: TGTGCCAGCAGCTCGGACAGGGGAGGAAACACCATATATTTT. Residues: CASSSDRGGNTIYF. The genes are TRBV11-2 and TRBJ1-3, with 9 nucleotides matching TRBD1. The CDR3 covers 14 residues. V lost 4 bases to trimming and J lost 4 bases; unmatched junction nucleotides: 2. Germline CDR1 and CDR2: SGHAT and FQNNGV.

This rearrangement joins TRBV29-1 to TRBJ2-4; a weak D match, TRBD2 (5 bases). In germline, CDR1 is SQVTM, CDR2 ANQGSEA. Between the trimmed V and J ends, which lost 0 bases and 14 bases, there was a span of 14 bases. The length of the CDR3 is 12 residues. Written as DNA, the CDR3 is TGCAGCGTTGAAGAGGCGGGCAATGTAGAGTACTTC. Protein product: CSVEEAGNVEYF.

The V and J genes are TRBV29-1 and TRBJ1-2; 9 bases agree with TRBD1. Germline assignment: CDR1 SQVTM and CDR2 ANQGSEA. The CDR3 runs 14 residues. After removal of 6 bases from V and 4 bases from J, the junction contained 9 bases not matched to a gene. The CDR3 bases are TGCAGCGTGTCAACAGGGGGCGCCGGCTATGGCTACACCTTC. This translates into CSVSTGGAGYGYTF.

The chain is built from TRBV7-9 and TRBJ1-2, with 8 bases aligning to TRBD1. Germline loops: CDR1 SEHNR, CDR2 FQNEAQ (reference sequence). The CDR3 length is 17 residues. Trimming at V came to 3 bases and at J to 7 bases, leaving 16 bases not matched to a gene. CDR3 sequence reads: CASSFPPLSDRGGGYTF. CDR3 sequence (DNA): TGTGCCAGCAGCTTCCCACCCTTGTCCGACAGGGGCGGTGGCTACACCTTC.

The CDR3: CASSKGEGQGAKNYGYTF. CDR3 nucleotide sequence: TGTGCCAGCAGCAAAGGGGAGGGACAGGGGGCGAAGAACTATGGCTACACCTTC. The J gene is TRBJ1-2, the V gene TRBV21-1; TRBD1 is the table's D call, not checked against the DNA. TRBV21-1 is shown as a pseudogene. The CDR3 has 18 amino acids.

J is TRBJ2-1 and V is TRBV7-9; 9 bases map to TRBD2. The CDR3 has 14 residues. The trim removed 5 bases at V and 3 bases at J, leaving 2 bases unmatched. CDR1 and CDR2 (germline): SEHNR, FQNEAQ (reference sequence). CDR3 sequence: CASSVTSGYNEQFF. The CDR3 DNA reads as TGTGCCAGCAGCGTGACTAGCGGCTACAATGAGCAGTTCTTC.

This chain connects TRBV25-1 to TRBJ2-3, with D uncertain. The CDR3 is made up of 14 amino acids. V lost 3 bases, J lost 4 bases, and 11 bases lay in between. Germline CDR1 and CDR2: MGHDK and SYGVNS. CDR3 bases: TGTGCCAGCAGTGATGTAGGTCGGGCAGATACGCAGTATTTT. Translating gives CASSDVGRADTQYF.

The V and J genes are TRBV10-3 and TRBJ1-1, with 9 bases lining up with TRBD1. The CDR3 consists of 18 residues. Germline trimming cut 3 bases from V and 6 bases from J; bases unmatched to any gene: 17. Germline CDR1 and CDR2: ENHRY and SYGVKD. Here the CDR3 reads CAISESIGTGRFGSEAFF. The CDR3 DNA reads TGTGCCATCAGTGAATCTATTGGGACAGGGAGATTCGGGTCTGAAGCTTTCTTT.

The V gene is TRBV19, the J gene TRBJ1-5; 10 nucleotides align to TRBD1. Looked up from germline, CDR1 is LNHDA and CDR2 is SQIVND (reference sequence). The length of the CDR3 is 21 residues. J gave up 0 bases and V 7 bases, and 21 bases lay outside the gene matches. This chain's CDR3 is CASIPRDRGILRLFSNQPQHF. CDR3 bases: TGTGCCAGTATCCCTCGGGACAGGGGAATCCTTCGATTATTTAGCAATCAGCCCCAGCATTTT.

This clone came up once. J is TRBJ2-6 and V is TRBV19; tentatively, D is TRBD2 (5 bases). Trimming removed 5 bases from V and 12 bases from J, with 5 bases in between. This CDR3 has 10 residues. In germline, CDR1 is LNHDA, CDR2 SQIVND (reference sequence). The CDR3 DNA follows: TGTGCCAGTAGTGCGGGCGTCCTGACTTTC. This translates into CASSAGVLTF. The whole variable domain, remainder taken from reference TRBV19 and TRBJ2-6, is DGGITQSPKYLFRKEGQNVTLSCEQNLNHDAMYWYRQDPGQGLRLIYYSQIVNDFQKGDIAEGYSVSREKKESFPLTVTSAQKNPTAFYLCASSAGVLTFGAGSRLTVL.